The 7 T cell receptor beta chains listed next were all sequenced from one sample in a study of blood T cell repertoires in COVID-19. Sequenced by immunoSEQ multiplex PCR; TCRdb stores in-frame clones only, minus some. The sample lists roughly 100,000 clones; 80% to 90% were seen once. Sequencing was carried out using peripheral blood. These receptors were obtained from an elderly man with acute or convalescent COVID-19.

The chain couples TRBV5-1 to TRBJ2-2; 7 nucleotides match TRBD1. Trimming took 1 base from V and 0 from J; bases not matched to a gene: 3. Germline V gene lookup returns CDR1 SGHRS and CDR2 YFSETQ. The CDR3 covers 16 residues. The CDR3 region has the DNA TGCGCCAGCAGCTTGACAGGACAGGCGAACACCGGGGAGCTGTTTTTT. Protein: CASSLTGQANTGELFF.

The chain combines TRBV6-2 or TRBV6-3 with TRBJ2-7, with D perhaps matching TRBD1 (5 bases). CDR1 is MNHEY and CDR2 is SVGEGT in the germline V gene. Trimming removed 2 bases at V and 7 bases at J, with 18 bases between. The CDR3 contains 15 residues. CDR3 nucleotide sequence: TGTGCCAGCAGTTACAGTTCGGCAGGGCCGGTTGAGCAGTACTTC. Protein: CASSYSSAGPVEQYF.

V is TRBV27 and J is TRBJ2-1; 12 bases map to TRBD2. The length of the CDR3 is 13 residues. Trimming took 6 bases from V and 8 from J; bases not matched to a gene: 2. Germline V gene data show CDR1 as MNHEY and CDR2 as SMNVEV (reference sequence). The CDR3 is CASRLAGGDEQFF. The CDR3 coding sequence is TGTGCCAGCAGGCTAGCGGGAGGGGATGAGCAGTTCTTC.

This chain uses TRBV19 with TRBJ2-2; a possible D gene is TRBD1 (6 bases). Germline V CDR1 and CDR2: LNHDA, SQIVND (reference sequence). V was clipped by 0 bases and J by 6 bases, with 8 bases between them. The CDR3 loop spans 14 amino acids. The CDR3 DNA reads as TGTGCCAGTAGTATAGAGACAGGAGCCGGGGAGCTGTTTTTT. Protein: CASSIETGAGELFF.

The rearrangement joins TRBV28 to TRBJ1-6, with 8 bases matching TRBD1. The V gene's germline CDR1 is MDHEN and CDR2 SYDVKM. This CDR3 has 15 residues. The ends lost 5 bases at V and 10 bases at J; junction bases unmatched: 10. The DNA for the CDR3 is TGTGCCAGCAGTCCCCGCGACAGGGGAAAATCACCCCTCCACTTT. Translation gives CASSPRDRGKSPLHF.

The V gene is TRBV5-1, the J gene TRBJ2-1; 11 nucleotides agree with TRBD1. The V segment lost 4 bases and the J segment 15 bases; nucleotides outside the gene matches: 9. The germline CDR1 and CDR2 sequences are SGHRS and YFSETQ. The CDR3 contains 13 residues. This CDR3 reads CASSLLGQGAWFF. DNA of the CDR3: TGCGCCAGCAGCCTTTTAGGACAGGGGGCTTGGTTCTTC.

V gene TRBV7-2 combines with J gene TRBJ1-5; D might be TRBD1 (6 bases). The germline CDR1 and CDR2 sequences are SGHTA and FQGNSA. The CDR3 totals 15 residues. Deletions cut 4 bases from V and 0 bases from J, with 10 bases between. In DNA, the CDR3 is TGTGCCAGCAGCTCTACAGGGATTAGCAATCAGCCCCAGCATTTT. As protein: CASSSTGISNQPQHF. Using reference TRBV7-2 and TRBJ1-5 for the parts outside the CDR3, the full variable domain is GAGVSQSPSNKVTEKGKDVELRCDPISGHTALYWYRQSLGQGLEFLIYFQGNSAPDKSGLPSDRFSAERTGGSVSTLTIQRTQQEDSAVYLCASSSTGISNQPQHFGDGTRLSIL.